Listed here are 8 T cell receptor beta chains from one sample, sequenced in a study of cytomegalovirus exposure and HLA in healthy donors. TCRdb's copy holds only in-frame clones and misses some; the assay was immunoSEQ multiplex PCR. The sample contains under 140,000 clones, roughly 90% of which appear only once. Specimen: PBMCs. The receptors originated from a woman in her thirties in good health and CMV-seropositive.

The rearrangement joins TRBV5-6 to TRBJ2-7; 8 bases line up with TRBD1. J was trimmed by 0 bases and V by 0 bases; bases with no gene match: 2. This CDR3 has 15 residues. Germline V gene sequence: CDR1 SGHDT, CDR2 YYEEEE. This CDR3 is CASSLAGQGSYEQYF. CDR3 sequence (DNA): TGTGCCAGCAGCTTGGCAGGACAGGGCTCCTACGAGCAGTACTTC.

The rearrangement uses TRBV19 and TRBJ2-7; TRBD2 agrees at 7 bases. CDR3 length: 13 amino acids. Trimming cost V 6 bases and J 4 bases; bases outside gene matches: 6. Germline V lookup: CDR1 LNHDA, CDR2 SQIVND (reference sequence). CDR3 sequence: CASSTSGAYEQYF. CDR3 bases: TGTGCCAGTAGCACGAGCGGGGCTTACGAGCAGTACTTC.

This chain joins TRBV19 and TRBJ1-5; possibly TRBD1 for D (6 bases). Germline CDR1 and CDR2: LNHDA and SQIVND (reference sequence). The V end lost 1 base, the J end lost 3 bases, and 10 bases lay between the germline ends. The CDR3 is made up of 15 amino acids. Here the CDR3 DNA reads TGTGCCAGTAGTATAGGTCAGGGGCTCAATCAGCCCCAGCATTTT. It codes for CASSIGQGLNQPQHF.

The chain employs TRBV4-2 and TRBJ2-2; 8 nucleotides agree with TRBD1. CDR1 LGHNA and CDR2 YNFKEQ come from the germline V gene. V dropped 4 bases and J dropped 1; count of bases not matched to a gene: 17. The CDR3 consists of 20 residues. CDR3 protein: CASSPFWGTGLAVNTGELFF. The DNA for the CDR3 is TGTGCCAGCAGCCCTTTCTGGGGGACAGGATTAGCGGTGAACACCGGGGAGCTGTTTTTT.

The rearrangement uses TRBV4-3 and TRBJ2-7; 8 nucleotides line up with TRBD2. J was trimmed by 2 bases and V by 1 base; bases with no gene match: 4. CDR1 and CDR2 (germline): LGHNA, YSLEER. CDR3 size: 15 residues. The CDR3 DNA follows: TGCGCCAGCAGCCAAGGTACTAGCGGAACCTACGAGCAGTACTTC. It yields the protein CASSQGTSGTYEQYF.

This clone was recorded only once. This chain joins TRBV5-4 and TRBJ2-5; D is undetermined. This CDR3 contains 16 residues. The V end was cut by 2 bases, the J end by 2 bases, with 16 bases between. CDR1 is SGHNT and CDR2 is YYREEE in the germline V gene (reference sequence). The CDR3 sequence: CASSFGPRPSQETQYF. CDR3 DNA: TGTGCCAGCAGCTTCGGTCCTAGACCCTCTCAAGAGACCCAGTACTTC.

The genes are TRBV28 and TRBJ2-7; a weak D match, TRBD2 (6 bases). CDR1 and CDR2 (germline): MDHEN, SYDVKM. The length of the CDR3 is 14 residues. V lost 6 bases and J lost 3, with 15 bases in between. The chain's CDR3 is CASRVDPRGYEQYF. In nucleotides, the CDR3 is TGTGCCAGCAGAGTCGACCCGCGGGGCTACGAGCAGTACTTC.

The chain combines TRBV14 with TRBJ2-3, with 8 positions matching TRBD2. With V trimmed by 4 bases and J by 5 bases, 5 bases remained unmatched. CDR3 length equals 14 residues. Germline V gene sequence: CDR1 SGHDN, CDR2 FVKESK. This chain's CDR3 is CASSPRTSLDTQYF. In DNA form, the CDR3 reads TGTGCCAGCAGCCCTCGGACTAGCTTAGATACGCAGTATTTT.